One and the same sample provided the 23 T cell receptor beta chains below, sequenced in a study of blood T cell repertoires in COVID-19. The repertoire was sequenced with immunoSEQ multiplex PCR; TCRdb's copy has only in-frame clones and lacks some. The sample yields about 160,000 clones, around 77% seen once. The sequenced sample consisted of peripheral blood. These TCRs come from a man in his 70s with acute or convalescent COVID-19.

This chain connects TRBV3-1 (or the pseudogene TRBV3-2) to TRBJ1-2; maybe TRBD1 (5 bases). CDR1 LGHDT and CDR2 YNNKEL come from the germline V gene (reference sequence). The CDR3 extends over 14 amino acids. V shed 0 bases and J shed 4 bases, with 9 bases lying between them. The CDR3 region is CASSQERQSYGYTF. DNA of the CDR3: TGTGCCAGCAGCCAAGAGCGACAGTCCTATGGCTACACCTTC.

Comments on this clone: Different DNA sequences within this sample yield the same CDR3. This rearrangement joins TRBV27 to TRBJ1-1; D is unresolved. There are 13 residues in the CDR3. V was shortened by 5 bases and J by 0 bases, with 7 bases between the two germline ends. Germline assignment: CDR1 MNHEY and CDR2 SMNVEV (reference sequence). The CDR3 coding sequence is TGTGCCAGCAGTCCTAGCGTGAACACTGAAGCTTTCTTT. It encodes CASSPSVNTEAFF.

This clone was counted a few times. The chain has TRBV6-5 and TRBJ2-3; D remains ambiguous. Trimming stripped 6 bases from V and 4 bases from J, with 14 bases between. CDR1 is MNHEY and CDR2 is SVGAGI in the germline V gene. The CDR3 runs to 14 residues. The CDR3 nucleotides read TGTGCCAGCAGCGCTAGTGGCACCCCAGATACGCAGTATTTT. It encodes CASSASGTPDTQYF.

The chain couples TRBV30 to TRBJ1-5; a possible D gene is TRBD1 (5 bases). V was pared by 7 bases and J by 2 bases, with 12 bases between. The CDR3 is made up of 13 amino acids. The V gene's germline CDR1 is GTSNPN and CDR2 SVGIG (reference sequence). Here the CDR3 reads CASSGGGNQPQHF. In nucleotides, the CDR3 is TGTGCCTCATCGGGGGGAGGCAATCAGCCCCAGCATTTT.

The chain is built from TRBV5-1 and TRBJ2-7, with D possibly TRBD2 on 5 matching bases. This CDR3 is built from 12 residues. Germline V gene lookup returns CDR1 SGHRS and CDR2 YFSETQ. Between the trimmed V and J ends, which lost 6 bases and 0 bases, there was a span of 7 bases. CDR3 sequence: CASKEDSYEQYF. The CDR3 coding sequence is TGCGCCAGCAAGGAGGACTCCTACGAGCAGTACTTC.

This chain uses TRBV2 with TRBJ1-2, with 7 nucleotides matching TRBD1. Trimming cost V 6 bases and J 8 bases; bases outside gene matches: 6. The germline CDR1 and CDR2 sequences are SNHLY and FYNNEI. The CDR3 has 12 residues. The DNA for the CDR3 is TGTGCCAGCAGGCTGACAGGGCGAGGCTACACCTTC. Protein product: CASRLTGRGYTF.

The rearrangement links TRBV9 to TRBJ2-6, with D possibly being TRBD1 (5 bases). Trimming shortened V by 3 bases and J by 1 base, and 11 bases separated the two germline ends. Germline V lookup: CDR1 SGDLS, CDR2 YYNGEE. The length of the CDR3 is 16 residues. The CDR3 DNA is TGTGCCAGCAGCGCACACCCAGGGTCTGGGGCCAACGTCCTGACTTTC. This codes for CASSAHPGSGANVLTF.

V gene TRBV6-5 combines with J gene TRBJ1-5; D not certain. CDR3 length: 15 residues. The germline CDR1 and CDR2 sequences are MNHEY and SVGAGI. The V end was cut by 6 bases, the J end by 2 bases, with 14 bases between. Here the CDR3 reads CASSGWRQGNQPQHF. The CDR3 bases are TGTGCCAGCAGCGGATGGAGGCAGGGCAATCAGCCCCAGCATTTT.

This clone came up a few times. V usage is TRBV6-5 and J usage is TRBJ2-5, with TRBD1 identical over 7 bases. Germline-derived CDR1 and CDR2 are MNHEY and SVGAGI. The CDR3 consists of 16 residues. V lost 2 bases and J lost 3; bases outside the gene matches: 9. Here the CDR3 reads CASSYRQGLVKETQYF. The CDR3 DNA follows: TGTGCCAGCAGTTACCGACAGGGATTAGTGAAAGAGACCCAGTACTTC.

The chain recombines TRBV28 with TRBJ2-3, with D possibly TRBD2 on 6 matching bases. The CDR3 has 15 residues. Germline V lookup: CDR1 MDHEN, CDR2 SYDVKM. The V gene lost 3 bases and the J gene lost 0 bases, with 10 bases spanning the gap. CDR3 sequence (DNA): TGTGCCAGCAGTTTCGAGGCGGGGAGCACAGATACGCAGTATTTT. It translates to CASSFEAGSTDTQYF.

This clone was detected only a few times. J is TRBJ1-2 and V is TRBV30; 9 positions agree with TRBD1. CDR1 and CDR2 from the germline V gene are GTSNPN and SVGIG (reference sequence). J gave up 3 bases and V 5 bases, and 13 bases lay outside the gene matches. This CDR3 comprises 16 residues. CDR3 amino acids: CAWGEGQGEIDYGYTF. Written as DNA, the CDR3 is TGTGCCTGGGGGGAGGGACAGGGCGAGATTGACTATGGCTACACCTTC.

Concerning this clone: At one end the junction does not follow the germline gene, possibly because of a read error. J is TRBJ1-2 and V is TRBV7-2, with unresolved D. The CDR3 contains 14 residues. Germline V gene data show CDR1 as SGHTA and CDR2 as FQGNSA. The DNA for the CDR3 is TGTGCCAGCAGCCCCCCGGCAGCCTACTATGACTACACCTTC. Its protein product is CASSPPAAYYDYTF.

CDR3 amino acids: CASSYALQREDSYEQYF. CDR3 bases: TGTGCCAGCAGTTACGCCTTACAGCGGGAGGACTCCTACGAGCAGTACTTC. V usage is TRBV6-2 or TRBV6-3 and J usage is TRBJ2-7; 9 positions agree with TRBD2. With 2 bases clipped from V and 0 bases from J, the junction kept 8 bases outside the gene matches. The CDR3 spans 17 residues. The germline gives CDR1 MNHEY, CDR2 SVGEGT.

The V call is TRBV3-1 (or the pseudogene TRBV3-2), the J call TRBJ2-7, with TRBD2 identical over 8 bases. Germline V gene sequence: CDR1 LGHDT, CDR2 YNNKEL (reference sequence). The CDR3 contains 14 residues. Losses at the gene ends were 1 base for V and 7 bases for J; bases not matched to a gene: 6. The CDR3 nucleotides are TGTGCCAGCAGCCAAGGGACTAGCCGCGGAGAGCAGTACTTC. It translates to CASSQGTSRGEQYF.

The chain links TRBV29-1 to TRBJ2-1; 9 nucleotides line up with TRBD1. Germline CDR1 and CDR2: SQVTM and ANQGSEA. The CDR3 sequence is 13 residues long. With 7 bases clipped from V and 5 bases from J, the junction kept 6 bases outside the gene matches. CDR3 sequence reads: CSGIGDRDNEQFF. For the CDR3, the DNA is TGCAGCGGCATTGGGGACAGGGACAATGAGCAGTTCTTC.

CDR3 residues: CASSLGGGGQPQHF. DNA of the CDR3: TGTGCCAGCAGTCTGGGGGGTGGAGGACAGCCCCAGCATTTT. This chain connects TRBV27 to TRBJ1-5; maybe TRBD1 (5 bases). V lost 5 bases and J lost 7, with 15 bases in between. The CDR3 runs 14 residues. In germline, CDR1 is MNHEY, CDR2 SMNVEV (reference sequence).

The gene calls are TRBV5-6 and TRBJ2-2, with a weak D call TRBD2 (5 bases). The CDR3 consists of 16 residues. Germline V gene data show CDR1 as SGHDT and CDR2 as YYEEEE. V was shortened by 1 base and J by 0 bases, with 10 bases between the two germline ends. The CDR3: CASSLRSGTNTGELFF. As DNA, the CDR3 is TGTGCCAGCAGCTTGCGGTCGGGAACGAACACCGGGGAGCTGTTTTTT. Using reference TRBV5-6 and TRBJ2-2 for the parts outside the CDR3, the full variable domain is DAGVTQSPTHLIKTRGQQVTLRCSPKSGHDTVSWYQQALGQGPQFIFQYYEEEERQRGNFPDRFSGHQFPNYSSELNVNALLLGDSALYLCASSLRSGTNTGELFFGEGSRLTVL.

The chain joins TRBV5-1 to TRBJ1-1; 7 nucleotides agree with TRBD1. The germline V gene encodes CDR1 SGHRS and CDR2 YFSETQ. The ends lost 6 bases at V and 0 bases at J; junction bases unmatched: 5. The CDR3 covers 14 residues. In DNA, the CDR3 is TGCGCCAGCACAGGGGGTTCCATGAACACTGAAGCTTTCTTT. It codes for CASTGGSMNTEAFF.

The V gene is TRBV27, the J gene TRBJ1-1; D not resolved. CDR1 and CDR2 (germline): MNHEY, SMNVEV (reference sequence). This CDR3 has 16 residues. Trimming cost V 7 bases and J 0 bases, with 18 bases left between them. The CDR3 is CASKSGSLWVNTEAFF. CDR3 nucleotide sequence: TGTGCCAGCAAATCCGGGTCTCTTTGGGTGAACACTGAAGCTTTCTTT.

This clone was counted a few times. The chain couples TRBV24-1 to TRBJ1-1; 7 bases line up with TRBD1. V shed 2 bases, J shed 7 bases, and the junction held 3 bases outside the gene matches. The germline V gene encodes CDR1 KGHDR and CDR2 SFDVKD. This CDR3 comprises 13 residues. The CDR3 sequence is CATSDSTGVEAFF. The DNA of the CDR3 is TGTGCCACCAGTGATTCTACAGGGGTTGAAGCTTTCTTT.

The chain joins TRBV19 to TRBJ1-5; the D gene is possibly TRBD1 (6 bases). The CDR3 sequence is 17 residues long. Per germline, CDR1 LNHDA and CDR2 SQIVND (reference sequence). The V gene lost 4 bases and the J gene lost 1 base, with 17 bases spanning the gap. CDR3 region: CASSTAVGTLSNQPQHF. In DNA form, the CDR3 reads TGTGCCAGTAGTACCGCCGTTGGGACATTGAGCAATCAGCCCCAGCATTTT.

This clone was seen more than once but under ten times. The chain carries TRBV7-6 and TRBJ2-5; D gene ambiguous. Trimming cost V 0 bases and J 1 base, with 9 bases left between them. CDR1 SGHVS and CDR2 FNYEAQ come from the germline V gene. The CDR3 is 15 amino acids. CDR3 sequence: CASSLALTTQETQYF. In nucleotides, the CDR3 is TGTGCCAGCAGCTTAGCGCTCACAACCCAAGAGACCCAGTACTTC.

This chain joins TRBV10-2 and TRBJ1-5, with 11 bases aligning to TRBD1. This CDR3 region has 16 residues. After removal of 9 bases from V and 2 bases from J, the junction contained 9 bases not matched to a gene. Germline lookup yields CDR1 WSHSY and CDR2 SAAADI. The CDR3 sequence is CASHPGQGGRNQPQHF. The CDR3 DNA sequence: TGCGCCAGTCACCCGGGACAGGGGGGACGCAATCAGCCCCAGCATTTT.